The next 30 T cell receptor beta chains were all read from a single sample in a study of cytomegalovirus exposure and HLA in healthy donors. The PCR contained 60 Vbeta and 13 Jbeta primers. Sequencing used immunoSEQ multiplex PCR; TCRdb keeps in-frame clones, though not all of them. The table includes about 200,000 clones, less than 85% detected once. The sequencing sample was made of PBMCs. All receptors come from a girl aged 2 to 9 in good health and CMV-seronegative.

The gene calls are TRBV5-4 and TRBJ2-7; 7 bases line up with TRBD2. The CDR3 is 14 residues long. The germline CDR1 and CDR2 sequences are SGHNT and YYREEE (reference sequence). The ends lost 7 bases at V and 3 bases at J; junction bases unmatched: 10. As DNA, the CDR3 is TGTGCCAGCGCCCGCAGGGCGGGGGACTACGAGCAGTACTTC. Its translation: CASARRAGDYEQYF.

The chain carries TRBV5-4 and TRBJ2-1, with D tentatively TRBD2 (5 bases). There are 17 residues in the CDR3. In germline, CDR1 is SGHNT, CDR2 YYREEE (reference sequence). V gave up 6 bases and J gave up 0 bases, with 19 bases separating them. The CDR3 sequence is CASTVGLPPSSYNEQFF. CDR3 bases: TGTGCCAGCACCGTAGGACTTCCCCCCAGCTCCTACAATGAGCAGTTCTTC. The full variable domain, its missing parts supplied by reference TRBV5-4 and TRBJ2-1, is ETGVTQSPTHLIKTRGQQVTLRCSSQSGHNTVSWYQQALGQGPQFIFQYYREEENGRGNFPPRFSGLQFPNYSSELNVNALELDDSALYLCASTVGLPPSSYNEQFFGPGTRLTVL.

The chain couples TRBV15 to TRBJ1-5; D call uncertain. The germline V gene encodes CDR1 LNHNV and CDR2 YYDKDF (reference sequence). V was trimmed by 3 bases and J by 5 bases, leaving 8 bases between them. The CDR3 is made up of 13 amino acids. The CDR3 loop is CATSRDEDQPQHF. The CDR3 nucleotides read TGTGCCACCAGCAGGGATGAGGATCAGCCCCAGCATTTT.

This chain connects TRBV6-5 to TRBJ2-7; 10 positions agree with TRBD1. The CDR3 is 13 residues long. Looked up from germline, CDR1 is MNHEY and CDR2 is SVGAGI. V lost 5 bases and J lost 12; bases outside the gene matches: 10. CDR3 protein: CASSPGTGDRWYF. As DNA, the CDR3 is TGTGCCAGCAGTCCCGGGACAGGGGACCGGTGGTACTTC.

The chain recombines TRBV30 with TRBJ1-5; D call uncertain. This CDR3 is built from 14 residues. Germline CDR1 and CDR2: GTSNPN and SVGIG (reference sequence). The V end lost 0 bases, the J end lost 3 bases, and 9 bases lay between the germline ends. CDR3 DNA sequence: TGTGCCTGGAGTGTATCCCTTTCCAATCAGCCCCAGCATTTT. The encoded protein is CAWSVSLSNQPQHF.

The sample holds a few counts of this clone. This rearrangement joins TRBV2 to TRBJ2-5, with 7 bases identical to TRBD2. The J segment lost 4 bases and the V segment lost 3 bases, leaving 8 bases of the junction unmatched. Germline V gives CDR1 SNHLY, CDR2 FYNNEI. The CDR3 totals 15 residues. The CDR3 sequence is CASSDRAGRGETQYF. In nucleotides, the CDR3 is TGTGCCAGCAGTGATCGAGCGGGGCGAGGAGAGACCCAGTACTTC. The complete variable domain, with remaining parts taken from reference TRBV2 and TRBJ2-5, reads EPEVTQTPSHQVTQMGQEVILRCVPISNHLYFYWYRQILGQKVEFLVSFYNNEISEKSEIFDDQFSVERPDGSNFTLKIRSTKLEDSAMYFCASSDRAGRGETQYFGPGTRLLVL.

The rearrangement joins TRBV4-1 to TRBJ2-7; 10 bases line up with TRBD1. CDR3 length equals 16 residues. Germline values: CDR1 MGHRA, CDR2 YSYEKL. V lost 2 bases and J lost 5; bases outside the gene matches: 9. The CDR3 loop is CASSQPGQGVINEQYF. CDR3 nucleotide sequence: TGCGCCAGCAGCCAACCAGGACAGGGGGTTATCAACGAGCAGTACTTC.

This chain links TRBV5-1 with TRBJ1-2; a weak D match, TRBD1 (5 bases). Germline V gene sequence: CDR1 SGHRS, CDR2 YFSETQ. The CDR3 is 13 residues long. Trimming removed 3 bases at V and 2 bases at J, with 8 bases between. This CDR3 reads CASSWGLNYGYTF. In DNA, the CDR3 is TGCGCCAGCAGCTGGGGACTGAACTATGGCTACACCTTC.

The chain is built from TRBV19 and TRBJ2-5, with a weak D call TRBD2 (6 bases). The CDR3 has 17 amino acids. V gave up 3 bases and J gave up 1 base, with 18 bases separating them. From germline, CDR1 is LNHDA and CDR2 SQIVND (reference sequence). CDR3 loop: CASSMGLVVGSQETQYF. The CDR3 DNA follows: TGTGCCAGTAGTATGGGACTCGTGGTCGGTAGCCAAGAGACCCAGTACTTC.

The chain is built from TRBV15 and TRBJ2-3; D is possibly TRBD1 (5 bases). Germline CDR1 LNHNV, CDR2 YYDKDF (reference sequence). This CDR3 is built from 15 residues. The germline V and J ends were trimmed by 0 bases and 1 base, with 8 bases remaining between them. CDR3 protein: CATSRDQGGTDTQYF. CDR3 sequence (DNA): TGTGCCACCAGCAGAGACCAGGGTGGCACAGATACGCAGTATTTT.

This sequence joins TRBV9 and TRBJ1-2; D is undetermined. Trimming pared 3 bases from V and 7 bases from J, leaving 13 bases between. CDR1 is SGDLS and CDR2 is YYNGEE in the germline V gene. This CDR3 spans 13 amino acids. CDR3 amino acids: CASSAAGEAGYTF. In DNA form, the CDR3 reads TGTGCCAGCAGCGCCGCCGGGGAGGCTGGCTACACCTTC.

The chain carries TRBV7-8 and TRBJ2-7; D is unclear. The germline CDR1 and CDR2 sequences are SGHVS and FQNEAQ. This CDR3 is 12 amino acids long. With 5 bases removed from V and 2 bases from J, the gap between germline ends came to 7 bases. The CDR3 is CASSASAYEQYF. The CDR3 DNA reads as TGTGCCAGCAGCGCCAGTGCCTACGAGCAGTACTTC.

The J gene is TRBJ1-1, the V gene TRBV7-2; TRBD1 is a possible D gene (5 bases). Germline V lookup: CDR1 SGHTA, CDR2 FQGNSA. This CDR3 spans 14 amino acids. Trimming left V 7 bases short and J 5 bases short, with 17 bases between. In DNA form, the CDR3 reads TGTGCCAGCACCTCTTCCAGGGTGCTGACTGAAGCTTTCTTT. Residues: CASTSSRVLTEAFF.

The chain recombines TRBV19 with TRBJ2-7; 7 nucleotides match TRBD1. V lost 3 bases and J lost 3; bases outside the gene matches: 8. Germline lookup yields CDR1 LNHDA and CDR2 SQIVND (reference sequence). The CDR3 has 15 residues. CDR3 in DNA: TGTGCCAGTAGTATGCACAGGGGACCCTTCTACGAGCAGTACTTC. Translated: CASSMHRGPFYEQYF. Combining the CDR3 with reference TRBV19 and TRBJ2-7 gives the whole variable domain DGGITQSPKYLFRKEGQNVTLSCEQNLNHDAMYWYRQDPGQGLRLIYYSQIVNDFQKGDIAEGYSVSREKKESFPLTVTSAQKNPTAFYLCASSMHRGPFYEQYFGPGTRLTVT.

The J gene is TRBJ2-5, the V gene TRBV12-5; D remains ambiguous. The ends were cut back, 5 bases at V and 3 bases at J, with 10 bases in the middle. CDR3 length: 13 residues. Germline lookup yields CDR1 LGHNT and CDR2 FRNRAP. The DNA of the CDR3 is TGTGCTAGTGGTCTCTACTTCGAAGAGACCCAGTACTTC. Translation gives CASGLYFEETQYF.

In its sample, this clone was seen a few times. CDR3 protein: CATSPGQGDTGELFF. CDR3 coding DNA: TGTGCCACCAGCCCGGGACAGGGGGATACCGGGGAGCTGTTTTTT. The chain combines TRBV15 with TRBJ2-2; TRBD1 aligns across 11 bases. The CDR3 is 15 residues long. Germline lookup yields CDR1 LNHNV and CDR2 YYDKDF (reference sequence). Unmatched junction bases numbered 4, after V lost 5 bases and J lost 5 bases.

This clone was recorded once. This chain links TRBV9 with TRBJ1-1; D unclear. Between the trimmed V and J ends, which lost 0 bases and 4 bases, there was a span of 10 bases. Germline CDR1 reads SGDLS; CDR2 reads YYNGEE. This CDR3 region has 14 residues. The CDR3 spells CASSVVPSGTEAFF. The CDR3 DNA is TGTGCCAGCAGCGTAGTCCCATCGGGCACTGAAGCTTTCTTT.

CDR3: CASSYRQGRYEQYF. The CDR3 DNA reads as TGTGCCAGCAGTTACCGACAGGGCCGCTACGAGCAGTACTTC. V gene TRBV6-6 combines with J gene TRBJ2-7, with TRBD1 matching over 7 bases. The CDR3 sequence is 14 residues long. Germline assignment: CDR1 MNHNY and CDR2 SVGAGI (reference sequence). The ends lost 2 bases at V and 3 bases at J; junction bases unmatched: 4.

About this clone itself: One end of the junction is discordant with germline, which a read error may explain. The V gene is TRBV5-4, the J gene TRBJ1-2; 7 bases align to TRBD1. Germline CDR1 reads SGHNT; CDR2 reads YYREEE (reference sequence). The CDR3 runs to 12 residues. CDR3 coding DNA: TGTGCCAGCTTCAGGCCGGGACAGCTTATCTCCTTC. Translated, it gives CASFRPGQLISF.

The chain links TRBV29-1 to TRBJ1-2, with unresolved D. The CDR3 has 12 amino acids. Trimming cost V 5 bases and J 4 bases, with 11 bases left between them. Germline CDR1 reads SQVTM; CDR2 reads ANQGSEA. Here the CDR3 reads CSVSNSPYGYTF. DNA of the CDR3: TGCAGCGTTAGCAATTCCCCCTATGGCTACACCTTC.

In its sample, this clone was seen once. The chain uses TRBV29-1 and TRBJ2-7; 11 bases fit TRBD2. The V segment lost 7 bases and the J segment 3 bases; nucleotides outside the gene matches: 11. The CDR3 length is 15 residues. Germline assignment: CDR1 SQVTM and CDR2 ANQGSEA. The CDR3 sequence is CSASPGTSGHYEQYF. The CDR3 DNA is TGCAGCGCTTCTCCCGGGACTAGCGGCCACTACGAGCAGTACTTC.

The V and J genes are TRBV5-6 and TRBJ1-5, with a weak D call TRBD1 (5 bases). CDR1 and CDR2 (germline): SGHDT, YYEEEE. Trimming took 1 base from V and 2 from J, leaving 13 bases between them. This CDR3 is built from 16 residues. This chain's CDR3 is CASSLRQGSGNQPQHF. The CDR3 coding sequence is TGTGCCAGCAGCTTGAGGCAGGGAAGTGGCAATCAGCCCCAGCATTTT.

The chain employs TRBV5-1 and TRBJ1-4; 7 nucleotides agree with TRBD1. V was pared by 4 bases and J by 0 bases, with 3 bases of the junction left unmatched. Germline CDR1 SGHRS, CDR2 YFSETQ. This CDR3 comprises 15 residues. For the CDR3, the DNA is TGCGCCAGCAGCCCGGGACAGCCAACTAATGAAAAACTGTTTTTT. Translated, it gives CASSPGQPTNEKLFF.

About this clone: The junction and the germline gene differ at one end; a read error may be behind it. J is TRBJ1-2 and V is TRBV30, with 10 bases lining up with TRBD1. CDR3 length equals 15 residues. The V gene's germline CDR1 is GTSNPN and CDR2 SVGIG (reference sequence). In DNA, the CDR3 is TGTGTCTGGAGTGGAGGGACAGGGGTTGGCTATGGCTACACCTTC. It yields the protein CVWSGGTGVGYGYTF.

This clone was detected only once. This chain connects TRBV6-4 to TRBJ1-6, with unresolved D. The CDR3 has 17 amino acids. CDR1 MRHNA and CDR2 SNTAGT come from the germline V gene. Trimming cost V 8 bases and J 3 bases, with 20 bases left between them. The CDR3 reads CASHFISIVYYNSPLHF. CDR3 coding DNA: TGTGCCAGCCACTTCATATCTATTGTTTACTATAATTCACCCCTCCACTTT.

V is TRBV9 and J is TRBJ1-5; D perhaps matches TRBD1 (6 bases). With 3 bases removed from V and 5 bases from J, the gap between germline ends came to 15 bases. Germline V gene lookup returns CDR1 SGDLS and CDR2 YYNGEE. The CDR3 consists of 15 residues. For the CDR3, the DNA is TGTGCCAGCAGCGGAGGCCCGGACAGAGATCAGCCCCAGCATTTT. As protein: CASSGGPDRDQPQHF.

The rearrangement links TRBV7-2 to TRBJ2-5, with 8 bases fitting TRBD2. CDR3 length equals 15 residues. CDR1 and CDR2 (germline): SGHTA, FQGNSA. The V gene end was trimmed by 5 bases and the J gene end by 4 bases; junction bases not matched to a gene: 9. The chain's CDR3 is CASSQYRTSLETQYF. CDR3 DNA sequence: TGTGCCAGCAGCCAATATAGGACTAGCCTAGAGACCCAGTACTTC. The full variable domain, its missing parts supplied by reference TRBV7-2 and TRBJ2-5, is GAGVSQSPSNKVTEKGKDVELRCDPISGHTALYWYRQSLGQGLEFLIYFQGNSAPDKSGLPSDRFSAERTGGSVSTLTIQRTQQEDSAVYLCASSQYRTSLETQYFGPGTRLLVL.

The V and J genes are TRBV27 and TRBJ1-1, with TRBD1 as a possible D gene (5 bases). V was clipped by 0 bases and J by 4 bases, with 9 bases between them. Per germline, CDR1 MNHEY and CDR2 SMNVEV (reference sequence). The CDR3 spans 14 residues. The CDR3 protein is CASSLSPGVTEAFF. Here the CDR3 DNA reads TGTGCCAGCAGTTTATCCCCGGGGGTCACTGAAGCTTTCTTT.

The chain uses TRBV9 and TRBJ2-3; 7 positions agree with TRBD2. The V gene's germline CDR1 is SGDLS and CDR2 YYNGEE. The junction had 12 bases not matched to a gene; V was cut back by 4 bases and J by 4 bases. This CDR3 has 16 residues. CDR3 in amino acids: CASSLGLGVPPDTQYF. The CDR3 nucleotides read TGTGCCAGCAGCCTTGGACTAGGAGTGCCCCCAGATACGCAGTATTTT.

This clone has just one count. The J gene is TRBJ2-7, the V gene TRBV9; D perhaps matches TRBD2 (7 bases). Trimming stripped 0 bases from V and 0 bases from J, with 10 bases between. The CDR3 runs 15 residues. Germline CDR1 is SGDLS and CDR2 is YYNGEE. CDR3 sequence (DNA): TGTGCCAGCAGCGTAGGGGGGGGGCACTCCTACGAGCAGTACTTC. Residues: CASSVGGGHSYEQYF.